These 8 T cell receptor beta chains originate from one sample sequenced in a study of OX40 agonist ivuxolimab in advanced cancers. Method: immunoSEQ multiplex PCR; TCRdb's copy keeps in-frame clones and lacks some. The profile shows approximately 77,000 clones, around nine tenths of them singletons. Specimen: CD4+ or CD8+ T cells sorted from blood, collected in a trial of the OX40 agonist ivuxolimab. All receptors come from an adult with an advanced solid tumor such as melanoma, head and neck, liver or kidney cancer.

CDR3 in amino acids: CASMWRRGKETQYF. In DNA form, the CDR3 reads TGTGCCAGCATGTGGCGGCGGGGTAAAGAGACCCAGTACTTC. This rearrangement joins TRBV6-1 to TRBJ2-5; D perhaps matches TRBD2 (6 bases). Germline V gene lookup returns CDR1 MNHNS and CDR2 SASEGT. V was clipped by 7 bases and J by 3 bases, with 15 bases between them. The length of the CDR3 is 14 residues.

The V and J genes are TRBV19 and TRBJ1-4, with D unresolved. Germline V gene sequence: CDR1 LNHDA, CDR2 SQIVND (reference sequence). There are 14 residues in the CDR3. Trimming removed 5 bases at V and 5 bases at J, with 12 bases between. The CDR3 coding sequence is TGTGCCAGTAGTCAACGGCCGTTAAATGAAAAACTGTTTTTT. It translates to CASSQRPLNEKLFF.

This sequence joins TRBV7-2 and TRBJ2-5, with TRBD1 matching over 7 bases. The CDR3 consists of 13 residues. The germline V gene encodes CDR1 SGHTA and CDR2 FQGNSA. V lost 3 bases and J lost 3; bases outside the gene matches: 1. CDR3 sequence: CASSFDREETQYF. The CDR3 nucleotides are TGTGCCAGCAGCTTCGACAGGGAAGAGACCCAGTACTTC.

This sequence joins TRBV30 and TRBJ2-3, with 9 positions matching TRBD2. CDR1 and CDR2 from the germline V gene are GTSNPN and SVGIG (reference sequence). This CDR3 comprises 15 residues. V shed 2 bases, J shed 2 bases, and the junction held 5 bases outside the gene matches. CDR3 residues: CAWSKIAGATDTQYF. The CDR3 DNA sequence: TGTGCCTGGAGTAAAATAGCGGGAGCCACAGATACGCAGTATTTT.

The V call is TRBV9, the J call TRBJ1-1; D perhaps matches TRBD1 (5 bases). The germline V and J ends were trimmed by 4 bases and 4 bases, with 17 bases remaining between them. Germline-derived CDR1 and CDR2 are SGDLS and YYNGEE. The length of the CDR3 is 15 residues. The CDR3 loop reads CASSPPGTFSTEAFF. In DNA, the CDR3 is TGTGCCAGCAGCCCCCCGGGGACGTTTAGCACTGAAGCTTTCTTT.

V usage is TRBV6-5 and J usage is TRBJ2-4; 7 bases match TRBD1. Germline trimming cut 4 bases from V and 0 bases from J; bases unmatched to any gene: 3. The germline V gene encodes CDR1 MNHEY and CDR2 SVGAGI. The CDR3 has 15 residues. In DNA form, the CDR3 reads TGTGCCAGCAGTTCGACAGGGTTAGCCAAAAACATTCAGTACTTC. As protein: CASSSTGLAKNIQYF.

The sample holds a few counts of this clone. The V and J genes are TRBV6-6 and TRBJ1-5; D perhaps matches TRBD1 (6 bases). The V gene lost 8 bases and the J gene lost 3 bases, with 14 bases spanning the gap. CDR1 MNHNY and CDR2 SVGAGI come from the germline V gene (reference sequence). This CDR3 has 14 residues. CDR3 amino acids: CASGAGQSNQPQHF. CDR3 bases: TGTGCCAGCGGCGCAGGACAGTCCAATCAGCCCCAGCATTTT.

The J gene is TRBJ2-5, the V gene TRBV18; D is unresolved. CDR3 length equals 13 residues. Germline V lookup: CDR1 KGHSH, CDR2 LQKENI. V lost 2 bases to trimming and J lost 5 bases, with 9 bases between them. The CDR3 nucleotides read TGTGCCAGCTCACCAAGTCGCGTGGAGACCCAGTACTTC. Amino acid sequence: CASSPSRVETQYF.